This T cell receptor (beta chain) was observed in a study of T cells in localized non-small cell lung cancer. Whole-study findings and limits: Uninvolved adjacent lung had the highest recorded T cell clonality, with tumor below it. Detection in adjacent lung was observed for a median around 55 of the top 100 tumor clones.

A remark on this clone: What it binds is unknown.

TCRdb's table, derived via immunoSEQ multiplex PCR, lists solely in-frame clones and lacks some. The table includes 31,000 or so clones, roughly 87% detected once. Trimming cost V 3 bases and J 5 bases, with 11 bases left between them. Germline V gene sequence: CDR1 KGHSH, CDR2 LQKENI. The CDR3 runs 13 residues. The sample in question was peripheral blood, obtained before any cancer treatment. The clonotype comes from a woman aged 35 to 70 with stage I lung adenocarcinoma. V and J are TRBV18 and TRBJ2-7; no firm D call. The CDR3 reads CASSPARRDEQYF. CDR3 nucleotide sequence: TGTGCCAGCTCACCGGCGCGAAGGGACGAGCAGTACTTC.